This TCR beta chain appears in the sequencing data of a study of T cells after somatic rescue of genetic block. The table came from immunoSEQ multiplex PCR; TCRdb's copy has only in-frame clones and leaves some out. The table includes around 100,000 clones, over 80% detected once. With V trimmed by 2 bases and J by 3 bases, 11 bases remained unmatched. The CDR3 contains 19 residues. The V gene's germline CDR1 is KGHSH and CDR2 LQKENI. The rearrangement joins TRBV18 to TRBJ2-3; 13 bases line up with TRBD2. This TCR came from a woman aged 18-35 years. Sequenced: peripheral blood mononuclear cells (PBMCs). The CDR3 here is CASSPGLAGVMRRTDTQYF. The DNA of the CDR3 is TGTGCCAGCTCACCAGGACTAGCGGGGGTTATGAGGAGGACAGATACGCAGTATTTT.